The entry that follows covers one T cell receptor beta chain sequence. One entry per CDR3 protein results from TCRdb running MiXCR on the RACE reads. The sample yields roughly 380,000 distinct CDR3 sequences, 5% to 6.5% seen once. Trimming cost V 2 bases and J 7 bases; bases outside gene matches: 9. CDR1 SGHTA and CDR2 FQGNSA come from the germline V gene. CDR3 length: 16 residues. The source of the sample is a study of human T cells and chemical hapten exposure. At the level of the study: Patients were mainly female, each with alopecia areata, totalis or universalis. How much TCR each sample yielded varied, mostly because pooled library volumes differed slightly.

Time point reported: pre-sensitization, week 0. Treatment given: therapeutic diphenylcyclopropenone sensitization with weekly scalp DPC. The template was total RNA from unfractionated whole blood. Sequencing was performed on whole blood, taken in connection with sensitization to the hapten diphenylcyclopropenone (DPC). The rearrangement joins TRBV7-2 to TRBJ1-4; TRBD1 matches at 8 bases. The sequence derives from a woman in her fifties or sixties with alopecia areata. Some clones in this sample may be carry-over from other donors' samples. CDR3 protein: CASSLWGQAVTEKLFF. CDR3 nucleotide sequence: TGTGCCAGCAGCTTATGGGGACAGGCCGTAACTGAAAAACTGTTTTTT.